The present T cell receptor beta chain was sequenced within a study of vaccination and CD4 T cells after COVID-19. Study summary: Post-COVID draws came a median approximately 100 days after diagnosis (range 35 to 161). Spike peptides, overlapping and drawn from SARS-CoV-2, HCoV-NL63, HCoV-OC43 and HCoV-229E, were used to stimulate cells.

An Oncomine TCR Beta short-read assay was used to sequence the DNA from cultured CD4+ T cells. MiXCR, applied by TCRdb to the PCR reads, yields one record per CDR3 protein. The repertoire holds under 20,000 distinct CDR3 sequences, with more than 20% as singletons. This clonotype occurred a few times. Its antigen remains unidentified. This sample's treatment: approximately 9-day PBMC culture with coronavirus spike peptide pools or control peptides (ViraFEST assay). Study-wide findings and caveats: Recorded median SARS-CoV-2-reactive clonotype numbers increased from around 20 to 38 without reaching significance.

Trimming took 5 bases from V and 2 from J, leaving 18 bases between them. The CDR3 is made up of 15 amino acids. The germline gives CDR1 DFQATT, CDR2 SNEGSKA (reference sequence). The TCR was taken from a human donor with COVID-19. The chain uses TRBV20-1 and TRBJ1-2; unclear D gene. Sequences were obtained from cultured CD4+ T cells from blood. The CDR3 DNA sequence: TGCAGTGCTCCCCGGGAGGGTCTAAGGAACTATGGCTACACCTTC. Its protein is CSAPREGLRNYGYTF.